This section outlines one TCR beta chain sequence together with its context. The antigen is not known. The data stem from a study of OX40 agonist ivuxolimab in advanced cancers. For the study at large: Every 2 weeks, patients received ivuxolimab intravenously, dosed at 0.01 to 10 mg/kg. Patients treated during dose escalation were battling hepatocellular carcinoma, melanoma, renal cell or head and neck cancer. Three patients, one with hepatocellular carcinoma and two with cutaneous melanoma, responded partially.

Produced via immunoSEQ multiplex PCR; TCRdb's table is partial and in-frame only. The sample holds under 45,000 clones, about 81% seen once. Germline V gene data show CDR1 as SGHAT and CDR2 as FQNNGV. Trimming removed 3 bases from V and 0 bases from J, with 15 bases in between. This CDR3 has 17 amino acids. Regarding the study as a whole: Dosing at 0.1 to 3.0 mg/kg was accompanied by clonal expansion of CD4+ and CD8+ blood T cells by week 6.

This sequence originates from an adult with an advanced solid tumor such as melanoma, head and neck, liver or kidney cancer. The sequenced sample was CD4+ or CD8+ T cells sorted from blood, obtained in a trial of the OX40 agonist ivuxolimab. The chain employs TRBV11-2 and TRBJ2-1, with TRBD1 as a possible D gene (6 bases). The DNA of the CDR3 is TGTGCCAGCAGCTTGTTCGGACAGCCAGACTCCTACAATGAGCAGTTCTTC. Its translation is CASSLFGQPDSYNEQFF.